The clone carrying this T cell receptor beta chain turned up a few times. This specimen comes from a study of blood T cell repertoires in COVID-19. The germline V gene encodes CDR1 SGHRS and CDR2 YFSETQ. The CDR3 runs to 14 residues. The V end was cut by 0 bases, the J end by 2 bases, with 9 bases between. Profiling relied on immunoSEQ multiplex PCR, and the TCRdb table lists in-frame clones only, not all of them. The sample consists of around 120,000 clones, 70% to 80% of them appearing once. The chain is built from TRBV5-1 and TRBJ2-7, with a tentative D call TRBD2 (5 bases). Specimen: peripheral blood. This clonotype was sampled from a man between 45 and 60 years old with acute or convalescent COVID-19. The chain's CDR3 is CASSLEATTYEQYF. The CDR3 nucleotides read TGCGCCAGCAGCTTGGAGGCGACTACCTACGAGCAGTACTTC.